This TCR beta chain was sequenced in a study of T cells expressing NK-cell markers. CDR3 length: 15 residues. Per germline, CDR1 MNHEY and CDR2 SVGEGT. TCRdb reprocessed the 5' RACE reads and stores each CDR3 protein as one record, lacking DNA. Seen in this sample are hundreds of thousands of distinct CDR3 sequences; the ten most common clones hold roughly 3.6%. The receptor comes from a man aged 18 to 29 in good health. The sample comprised blood T cells: a sorted CD56 or NKG2C T cell subset, CD4+ or CD8+ T cells, or bulk PBMC T cells (not recorded which). The chain links TRBV6-2 or TRBV6-3 to TRBJ2-3. The CDR3 is CASSYSAVFTDTQYF.